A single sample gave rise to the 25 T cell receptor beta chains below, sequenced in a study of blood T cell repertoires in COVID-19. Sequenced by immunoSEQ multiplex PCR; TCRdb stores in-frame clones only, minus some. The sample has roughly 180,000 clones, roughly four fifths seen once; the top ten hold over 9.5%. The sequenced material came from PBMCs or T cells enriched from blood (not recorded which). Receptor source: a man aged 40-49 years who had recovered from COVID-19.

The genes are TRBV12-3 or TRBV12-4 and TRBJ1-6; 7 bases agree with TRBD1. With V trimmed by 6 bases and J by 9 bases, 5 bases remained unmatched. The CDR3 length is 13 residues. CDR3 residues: CASSLRGVSPLHF. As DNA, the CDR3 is TGTGCCAGCAGCCTCAGGGGGGTTTCACCCCTCCACTTT.

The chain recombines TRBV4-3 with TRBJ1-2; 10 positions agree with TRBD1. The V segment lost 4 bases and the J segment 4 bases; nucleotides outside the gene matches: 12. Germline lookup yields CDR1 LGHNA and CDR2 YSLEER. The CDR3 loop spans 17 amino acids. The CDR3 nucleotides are TGCGCCAGCAGCCGGGGGTCGACAGGGGGCATGGGCTATGGCTACACCTTC. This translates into CASSRGSTGGMGYGYTF.

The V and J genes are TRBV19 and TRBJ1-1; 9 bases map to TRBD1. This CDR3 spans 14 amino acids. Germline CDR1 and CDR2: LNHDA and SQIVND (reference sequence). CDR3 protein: CASTTGTGTTEAFF. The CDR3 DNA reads TGTGCGTCGACTACCGGGACAGGGACCACTGAAGCTTTCTTT. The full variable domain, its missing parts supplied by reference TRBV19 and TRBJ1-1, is DGGITQSPKYLFRKEGQNVTLSCEQNLNHDAMYWYRQDPGQGLRLIYYSQIVNDFQKGDIAEGYSVSREKKESFPLTVTSAQKNPTAFYLCASTTGTGTTEAFFGQGTRLTVV.

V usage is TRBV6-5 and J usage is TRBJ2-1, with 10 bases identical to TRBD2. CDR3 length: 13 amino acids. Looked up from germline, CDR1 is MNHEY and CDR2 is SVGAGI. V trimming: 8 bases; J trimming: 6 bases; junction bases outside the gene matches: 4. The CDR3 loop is CASQTSGFNEQFF. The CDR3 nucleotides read TGTGCCAGCCAGACTAGCGGGTTCAATGAGCAGTTCTTC.

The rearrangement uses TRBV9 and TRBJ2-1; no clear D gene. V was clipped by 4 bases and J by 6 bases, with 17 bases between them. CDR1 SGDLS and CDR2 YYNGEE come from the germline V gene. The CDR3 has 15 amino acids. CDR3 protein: CASSPVLKRPNEQFF. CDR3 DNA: TGTGCCAGCAGCCCCGTCTTAAAGCGCCCCAATGAGCAGTTCTTC.

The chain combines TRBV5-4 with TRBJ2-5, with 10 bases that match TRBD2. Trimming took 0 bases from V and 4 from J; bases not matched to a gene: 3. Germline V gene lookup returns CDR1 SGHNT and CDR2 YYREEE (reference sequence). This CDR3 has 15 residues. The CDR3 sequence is CASSLVTSGLETQYF. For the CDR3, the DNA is TGTGCCAGCAGCTTGGTGACTAGCGGGTTAGAGACCCAGTACTTC.

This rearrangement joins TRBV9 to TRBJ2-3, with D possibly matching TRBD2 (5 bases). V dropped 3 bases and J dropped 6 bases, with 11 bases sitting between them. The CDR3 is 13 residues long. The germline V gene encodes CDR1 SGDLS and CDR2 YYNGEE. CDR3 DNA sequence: TGTGCCAGCAGCGATCGACCGGGGGATACGCAGTATTTT. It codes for CASSDRPGDTQYF.

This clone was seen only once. The CDR3 protein is CASSLGQGDIRDYTF. The CDR3 coding sequence is TGTGCCAGCAGCTTAGGCCAGGGGGATATTAGGGACTACACCTTC. This chain uses TRBV7-3 with TRBJ1-2; 7 bases are shared with TRBD1. CDR3 size: 15 residues. V trimming: 2 bases; J trimming: 10 bases; junction bases outside the gene matches: 13. Germline V CDR1 and CDR2: SGHTA, FQGTGA.

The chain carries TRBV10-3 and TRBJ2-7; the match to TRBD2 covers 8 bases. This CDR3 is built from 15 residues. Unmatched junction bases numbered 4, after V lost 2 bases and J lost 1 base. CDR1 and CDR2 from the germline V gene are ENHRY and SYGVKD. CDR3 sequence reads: CAISETASGSYEQYF. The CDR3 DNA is TGTGCCATCAGTGAGACGGCTAGCGGGTCCTACGAGCAGTACTTC.

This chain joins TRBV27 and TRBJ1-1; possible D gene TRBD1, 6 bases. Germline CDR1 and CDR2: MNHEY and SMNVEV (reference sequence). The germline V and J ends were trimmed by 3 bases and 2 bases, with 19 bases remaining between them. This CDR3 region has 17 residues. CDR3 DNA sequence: TGTGCCAGCAGTTTGGTGGGGCAGGGGAAAAGTAACACTGAAGCTTTCTTT. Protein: CASSLVGQGKSNTEAFF.

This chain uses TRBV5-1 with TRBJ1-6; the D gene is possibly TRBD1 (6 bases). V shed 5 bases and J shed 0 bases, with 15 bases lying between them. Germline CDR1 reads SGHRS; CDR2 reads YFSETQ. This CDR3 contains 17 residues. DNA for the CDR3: TGCGCCAGCAGTTCTACAGGGCCGAGCTCCTATAATTCACCCCTCCACTTT. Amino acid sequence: CASSSTGPSSYNSPLHF.

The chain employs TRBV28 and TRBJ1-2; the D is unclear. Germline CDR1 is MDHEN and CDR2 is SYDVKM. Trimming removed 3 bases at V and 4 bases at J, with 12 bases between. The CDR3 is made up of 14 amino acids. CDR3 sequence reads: CASSFQSPSYGYTF. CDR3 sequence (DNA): TGTGCCAGCAGTTTTCAGTCCCCCAGCTATGGCTACACCTTC.

CDR3 residues: CASSRTGGSYEQYF. The CDR3 coding sequence is TGTGCCAGCAGTCGCACAGGGGGCTCCTACGAGCAGTACTTC. The genes are TRBV6-5 and TRBJ2-7, with 8 bases fitting TRBD1. Germline V CDR1 and CDR2: MNHEY, SVGAGI. CDR3 length equals 14 residues. V was clipped by 5 bases and J by 0 bases; unmatched bases: 3.

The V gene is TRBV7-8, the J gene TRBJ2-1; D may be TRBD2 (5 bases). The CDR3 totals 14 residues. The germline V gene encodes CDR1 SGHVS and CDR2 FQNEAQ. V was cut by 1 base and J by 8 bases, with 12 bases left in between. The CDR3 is CASSLVLVEDEQFF. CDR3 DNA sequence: TGTGCCAGCAGCTTAGTACTAGTAGAGGATGAGCAGTTCTTC.

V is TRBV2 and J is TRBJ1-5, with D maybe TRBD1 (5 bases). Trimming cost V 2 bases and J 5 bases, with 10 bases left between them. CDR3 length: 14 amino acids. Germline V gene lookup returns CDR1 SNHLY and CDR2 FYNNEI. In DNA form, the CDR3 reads TGTGCCAGCAGTGAACAGACAGCAGATCAGCCCCAGCATTTT. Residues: CASSEQTADQPQHF. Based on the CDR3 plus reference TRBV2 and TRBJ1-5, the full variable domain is EPEVTQTPSHQVTQMGQEVILRCVPISNHLYFYWYRQILGQKVEFLVSFYNNEISEKSEIFDDQFSVERPDGSNFTLKIRSTKLEDSAMYFCASSEQTADQPQHFGDGTRLSIL.

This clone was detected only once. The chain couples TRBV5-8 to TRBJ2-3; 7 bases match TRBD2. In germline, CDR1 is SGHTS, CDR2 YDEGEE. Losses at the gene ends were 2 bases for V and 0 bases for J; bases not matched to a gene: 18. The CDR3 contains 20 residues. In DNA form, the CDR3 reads TGTGCCAGCAGCTTTTCCGGGGGGTCCTCGCCCCTCTCTAGCACAGATACGCAGTATTTT. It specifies CASSFSGGSSPLSSTDTQYF.

The CDR3 bases are TGCGCCAGCAGCCAACAGACTAGGAACACCGGGGAGCTGTTTTTT. Amino acid sequence: CASSQQTRNTGELFF. The genes are TRBV4-3 and TRBJ2-2; a weak D match, TRBD2 (6 bases). The V gene lost 2 bases and the J gene lost 1 base, with 8 bases spanning the gap. Germline CDR1 is LGHNA and CDR2 is YSLEER. The CDR3 extends over 15 amino acids.

The CDR3 DNA reads as TGCGCCAGCAGCCCGCCTGGTGGTAGGGGCCCATCATTGAACAATGAGCAGTTCTTC. Its translation: CASSPPGGRGPSLNNEQFF. This chain links TRBV5-1 with TRBJ2-1; TRBD1 might be the D (5 bases). This CDR3 spans 19 amino acids. Germline V gene data show CDR1 as SGHRS and CDR2 as YFSETQ. V was cut by 4 bases and J by 5 bases, with 28 bases left in between.

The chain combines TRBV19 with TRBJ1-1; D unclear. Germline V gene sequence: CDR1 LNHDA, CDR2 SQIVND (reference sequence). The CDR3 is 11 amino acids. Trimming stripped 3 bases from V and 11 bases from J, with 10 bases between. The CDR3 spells CASSIRGEAFF. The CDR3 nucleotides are TGTGCCAGTAGTATTCGGGGAGAGGCTTTCTTT.

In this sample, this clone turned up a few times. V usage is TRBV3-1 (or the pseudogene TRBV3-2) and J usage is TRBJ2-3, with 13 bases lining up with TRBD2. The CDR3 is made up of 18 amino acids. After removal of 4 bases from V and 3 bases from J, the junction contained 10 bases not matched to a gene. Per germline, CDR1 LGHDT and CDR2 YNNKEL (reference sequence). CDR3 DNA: TGTGCCAGCAGCCTCGGGACTAGCGGGGTGGGTGGTACAGATACGCAGTATTTT. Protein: CASSLGTSGVGGTDTQYF.

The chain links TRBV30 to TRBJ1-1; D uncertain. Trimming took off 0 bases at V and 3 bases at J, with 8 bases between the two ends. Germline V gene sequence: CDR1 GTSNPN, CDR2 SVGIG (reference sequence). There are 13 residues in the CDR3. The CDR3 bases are TGTGCCTGGAGTGTACAAAGTGACACTGAAGCTTTCTTT. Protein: CAWSVQSDTEAFF.

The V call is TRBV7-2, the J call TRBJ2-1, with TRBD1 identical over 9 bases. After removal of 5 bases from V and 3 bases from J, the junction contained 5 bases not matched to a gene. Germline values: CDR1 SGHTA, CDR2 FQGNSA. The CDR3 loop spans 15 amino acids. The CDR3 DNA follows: TGTGCCAGCAGCCGGGACAGGGCAAACTACAATGAGCAGTTCTTC. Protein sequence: CASSRDRANYNEQFF.

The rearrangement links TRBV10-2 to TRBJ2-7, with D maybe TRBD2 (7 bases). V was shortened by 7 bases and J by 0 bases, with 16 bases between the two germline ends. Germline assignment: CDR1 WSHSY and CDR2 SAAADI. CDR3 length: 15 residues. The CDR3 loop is CASTGGGASSYEQYF. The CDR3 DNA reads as TGCGCCAGCACGGGTGGGGGGGCCTCCTCCTACGAGCAGTACTTC.

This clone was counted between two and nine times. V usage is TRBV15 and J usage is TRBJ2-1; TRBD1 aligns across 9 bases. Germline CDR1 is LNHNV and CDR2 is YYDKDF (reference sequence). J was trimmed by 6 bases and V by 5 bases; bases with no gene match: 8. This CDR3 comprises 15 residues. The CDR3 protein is CATSEGQGSFNEQFF. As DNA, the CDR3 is TGTGCCACCAGCGAAGGACAGGGGTCTTTCAATGAGCAGTTCTTC.

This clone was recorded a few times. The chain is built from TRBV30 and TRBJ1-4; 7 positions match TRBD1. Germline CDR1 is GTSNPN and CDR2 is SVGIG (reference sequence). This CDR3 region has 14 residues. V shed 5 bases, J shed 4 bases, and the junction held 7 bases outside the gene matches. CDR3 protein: CAWAQGGSNEKLFF. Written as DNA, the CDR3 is TGTGCCTGGGCCCAGGGGGGTAGTAATGAAAAACTGTTTTTT. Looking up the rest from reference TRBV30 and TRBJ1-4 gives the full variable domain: SQTIHQWPATLVQPVGSPLSLECTVEGTSNPNLYWYRQAAGRGLQLLFYSVGIGQISSEVPQNLSASRPQDRQFILSSKKLLLSDSGFYLCAWAQGGSNEKLFFGSGTQLSVL.